The 25 T cell receptor beta chains presented below share a single source sample, sequenced in a study of beta chain features in type 1 diabetes. The investigators reverse transcribed all of the isolated RNA, so they sequenced expressed TCRB transcripts. The repertoire was sequenced with immunoSEQ multiplex PCR; TCRdb's copy has only in-frame clones and lacks some. The repertoire holds nearly 350,000 clones, with around 8% as singletons. The sequenced sample consisted of central memory CD4+ T cells from blood. Receptor source: a woman aged 18-30 years in good health.

This clone was picked up many times. The chain recombines TRBV28 with TRBJ2-1; 10 bases match TRBD2. V gave up 4 bases and J gave up 7 bases; unmatched junction bases: 10. Per the germline V gene, CDR1 is MDHEN and CDR2 is SYDVKM. The CDR3 sequence is 16 residues long. The CDR3 sequence: CASSSQSSGSYNEQFF. The CDR3 bases are TGTGCCAGCAGTTCGCAATCTAGCGGGAGTTATAATGAGCAGTTCTTC.

The CDR3 protein is CASSKGQGYNEQFF. The CDR3 bases are TGTGCCAGCAGCAAAGGACAGGGCTACAATGAGCAGTTCTTC. This rearrangement joins TRBV7-2 to TRBJ2-1; 8 nucleotides match TRBD1. This CDR3 region has 14 residues. The germline CDR1 and CDR2 sequences are SGHTA and FQGNSA. Trimming removed 5 bases from V and 3 bases from J; junction bases left unmatched: 3. Full variable domain (outside the CDR3, taken from reference TRBV7-2 and TRBJ2-1): GAGVSQSPSNKVTEKGKDVELRCDPISGHTALYWYRQSLGQGLEFLIYFQGNSAPDKSGLPSDRFSAERTGGSVSTLTIQRTQQEDSAVYLCASSKGQGYNEQFFGPGTRLTVL.

This clone has just a few counts. The J gene is TRBJ1-2, the V gene TRBV6-1; D gene uncertain. V was pared by 6 bases and J by 8 bases, with 10 bases between. The germline gives CDR1 MNHNS, CDR2 SASEGT. This CDR3 is built from 11 residues. CDR3 region: CASRSTSGYTF. Here the CDR3 DNA reads TGTGCCAGCAGGAGTACCTCCGGCTACACCTTC.

CDR3 sequence: CASSFPRTGTYEQYF. Here the CDR3 DNA reads TGTGCCAGCAGCTTCCCTCGGACAGGGACCTACGAGCAGTACTTC. The chain couples TRBV7-8 to TRBJ2-7; 8 bases fit TRBD1. The CDR3 loop spans 15 amino acids. The germline CDR1 and CDR2 sequences are SGHVS and FQNEAQ. V shed 3 bases and J 2 bases; nucleotides not matched to a gene: 6.

This clone was counted only a few times. The chain uses TRBV4-2 and TRBJ2-3, with D perhaps TRBD1 or TRBD2 (5 bases each). This CDR3 has 13 residues. Per germline, CDR1 LGHNA and CDR2 YNFKEQ. Trimming cost V 7 bases and J 2 bases, with 10 bases left between them. The CDR3 DNA reads as TGTGCCAGCACGGGACCAAACACAGATACGCAGTATTTT. Its protein product is CASTGPNTDTQYF.

The chain couples TRBV28 to TRBJ2-7; TRBD1 might be the D (6 bases). Trimming took 6 bases from V and 0 from J, leaving 18 bases between them. Germline V gene lookup returns CDR1 MDHEN and CDR2 SYDVKM. The CDR3 contains 16 residues. Here the CDR3 DNA reads TGTGCCAGCAGCACAAAAGGATACAGGGTCTCCTACGAGCAGTACTTC. Translating it yields CASSTKGYRVSYEQYF. The whole variable domain, filled in from reference TRBV28 and TRBJ2-7, reads DVKVTQSSRYLVKRTGEKVFLECVQDMDHENMFWYRQDPGLGLRLIYFSYDVKMKEKGDIPEGYSVSREKKERFSLILESASTNQTSMYLCASSTKGYRVSYEQYFGPGTRLTVT.

The chain uses TRBV28 and TRBJ2-1; 14 bases align to TRBD2. Germline CDR1 MDHEN, CDR2 SYDVKM. Trimming took 1 base from V and 7 from J; bases not matched to a gene: 3. The length of the CDR3 is 16 residues. The CDR3 is CASSLSGTSGSNEQFF. For the CDR3, the DNA is TGTGCCAGCAGTTTATCCGGGACTAGCGGGAGTAATGAGCAGTTCTTC. The variable domain in full, completed from reference TRBV28 and TRBJ2-1, reads DVKVTQSSRYLVKRTGEKVFLECVQDMDHENMFWYRQDPGLGLRLIYFSYDVKMKEKGDIPEGYSVSREKKERFSLILESASTNQTSMYLCASSLSGTSGSNEQFFGPGTRLTVL.

The V and J genes are TRBV9 and TRBJ2-1, with 7 positions matching TRBD2. The CDR3 spans 14 residues. Germline lookup yields CDR1 SGDLS and CDR2 YYNGEE. J was trimmed by 11 bases and V by 0 bases; bases with no gene match: 8. The CDR3 reads CASSVDRGSNKQFF. The CDR3 region has the DNA TGTGCCAGCAGCGTAGATCGCGGGAGTAATAAGCAGTTCTTC. The full variable domain, rest sourced from reference TRBV9 and TRBJ2-1, is DSGVTQTPKHLITATGQRVTLRCSPRSGDLSVYWYQQSLDQGLQFLIQYYNGEERAKGNILERFSAQQFPDLHSELNLSSLELGDSALYFCASSVDRGSNKQFFGPGTRLTVL.

Only a few counts were recorded for this clone. V is TRBV28 and J is TRBJ2-3; D not certain. Germline values: CDR1 MDHEN, CDR2 SYDVKM. V lost 2 bases, J lost 7 bases, and 13 bases lay in between. There are 14 residues in the CDR3. The CDR3 reads CASSLQSGLNTQYF. CDR3 nucleotides: TGTGCCAGCAGTTTACAATCGGGTCTAAATACGCAGTATTTT.

This clone was seen a handful of times. The V call is TRBV19, the J call TRBJ1-5, with D unclear. There are 13 residues in the CDR3. The ends were cut back, 1 base at V and 7 bases at J, with 8 bases in the middle. The germline CDR1 and CDR2 sequences are LNHDA and SQIVND (reference sequence). The CDR3 DNA is TGTGCCAGTAGTATAGGACCAAGCCAGCCCCAGCATTTT. It encodes CASSIGPSQPQHF. Variable domain in full (rest from reference TRBV19 and TRBJ1-5): DGGITQSPKYLFRKEGQNVTLSCEQNLNHDAMYWYRQDPGQGLRLIYYSQIVNDFQKGDIAEGYSVSREKKESFPLTVTSAQKNPTAFYLCASSIGPSQPQHFGDGTRLSIL.

V is TRBV5-1 and J is TRBJ2-3; TRBD2 matches at 8 bases. The germline V gene has CDR1 SGHRS and CDR2 YFSETQ. V lost 0 bases to trimming and J lost 0 bases; unmatched junction nucleotides: 6. CDR3 size: 17 residues. This CDR3 reads CASSLDPSGSSTDTQYF. DNA of the CDR3: TGCGCCAGCAGCTTGGATCCTAGCGGGTCTAGCACAGATACGCAGTATTTT.

This clone has more than one count but fewer than ten. The genes are TRBV18 and TRBJ1-1; D remains ambiguous. This CDR3 comprises 14 residues. The germline V gene has CDR1 KGHSH and CDR2 LQKENI. Trimming removed 2 bases at V and 0 bases at J, with 7 bases between. CDR3 loop: CASSPGRLNTEAFF. The CDR3 nucleotides are TGTGCCAGCTCACCAGGACGGTTGAACACTGAAGCTTTCTTT. The full variable domain, with the rest looked up from reference TRBV18 and TRBJ1-1, is NAGVMQNPRHLVRRRGQEARLRCSPMKGHSHVYWYRQLPEEGLKFMVYLQKENIIDESGMPKERFSAEFPKEGPSILRIQQVVRGDSAAYFCASSPGRLNTEAFFGQGTRLTVV.

This clone was recorded many times. The rearrangement links TRBV19 to TRBJ1-1; no clear D. The CDR3 loop spans 13 amino acids. V was trimmed by 4 bases and J by 5 bases, leaving 11 bases between them. The germline V gene encodes CDR1 LNHDA and CDR2 SQIVND (reference sequence). This chain's CDR3 is CASSTQAGTEAFF. The CDR3 nucleotides are TGTGCCAGTAGTACCCAGGCAGGTACTGAAGCTTTCTTT.

The chain recombines TRBV6-5 with TRBJ1-2; tentative D call: TRBD1 (5 bases). The germline V gene has CDR1 MNHEY and CDR2 SVGAGI. Deletions cut 0 bases from V and 8 bases from J, with 13 bases between. CDR3 length: 14 residues. In nucleotides, the CDR3 is TGTGCCAGCAGTTACTCGAGAGACAGTGCCGGCTACACCTTC. As protein: CASSYSRDSAGYTF.

This clone was detected a few times. V usage is TRBV7-9 and J usage is TRBJ1-2; TRBD1 is a possible D gene (5 bases). Looked up from germline, CDR1 is SEHNR and CDR2 is FQNEAQ (reference sequence). The length of the CDR3 is 12 residues. V was clipped by 7 bases and J by 7 bases, with 13 bases between them. CDR3 coding DNA: TGTGCCAGCAACAAGGCAGGGAGTGGCTACACCTTC. Translated, it gives CASNKAGSGYTF.

This clone was seen only a few times. The gene calls are TRBV28 and TRBJ2-1; 10 bases are shared with TRBD2. Germline trimming cut 7 bases from V and 0 bases from J; bases unmatched to any gene: 6. This CDR3 has 16 residues. Germline CDR1 MDHEN, CDR2 SYDVKM. The chain's CDR3 is CASITSGEGSYNEQFF. The CDR3 nucleotides read TGTGCCAGCATTACTAGCGGGGAGGGCTCCTACAATGAGCAGTTCTTC.

In this sample, this clone turned up many times. This chain uses TRBV18 with TRBJ1-2, with TRBD1 matching 7 bases. The germline V gene has CDR1 KGHSH and CDR2 LQKENI. The length of the CDR3 is 17 residues. The V and J ends lost 3 bases and 3 bases, in that order; junction bases with no gene match: 13. As DNA, the CDR3 is TGTGCCAGCTCACCGCCTCCATACCGGGACAGAGACTATGGCTACACCTTC. Encoded protein: CASSPPPYRDRDYGYTF.

This clone was counted a few times. V gene TRBV5-1 combines with J gene TRBJ2-7; D gene ambiguous. V lost 4 bases to trimming and J lost 3 bases, with 17 bases between them. Germline CDR1 and CDR2: SGHRS and YFSETQ. This CDR3 is built from 15 residues. The CDR3 DNA is TGCGCCAGCAGCCCCGGTTCAGCCCCCTACTACGAGCAGTACTTC. Translation gives CASSPGSAPYYEQYF.

This clone was seen only a few times. The V and J genes are TRBV2 and TRBJ2-7, with D unresolved. CDR1 and CDR2 (germline): SNHLY, FYNNEI. The length of the CDR3 is 12 residues. V was cut by 8 bases and J by 5 bases, with 13 bases left in between. This CDR3 is CASGPGENEQYF. Here the CDR3 DNA reads TGTGCCAGCGGCCCGGGCGAGAACGAGCAGTACTTC.

This clone was counted between two and nine times. This rearrangement joins TRBV7-9 to TRBJ2-5; D remains ambiguous. The CDR3 has 13 amino acids. Germline V gene sequence: CDR1 SEHNR, CDR2 FQNEAQ (reference sequence). V lost 2 bases and J lost 4, with 8 bases in between. In nucleotides, the CDR3 is TGTGCCAGCAGCTTATTGGGTGGAGAGACCCAGTACTTC. Translation: CASSLLGGETQYF. The variable domain in full, with the rest retrieved from reference TRBV7-9 and TRBJ2-5, is DTGVSQNPRHKITKRGQNVTFRCDPISEHNRLYWYRQTLGQGPEFLTYFQNEAQLEKSRLLSDRFSAERPKGSFSTLEIQRTEQGDSAMYLCASSLLGGETQYFGPGTRLLVL.

The chain carries TRBV28 and TRBJ2-7; 8 nucleotides match TRBD2. Germline V gene sequence: CDR1 MDHEN, CDR2 SYDVKM. The CDR3 covers 14 residues. Trimming took 3 bases from V and 3 from J; bases not matched to a gene: 4. CDR3 in amino acids: CASSFFTSGYEQYF. The CDR3 bases are TGTGCCAGCAGTTTTTTTACTAGCGGCTACGAGCAGTACTTC.

The sample holds a few counts of this clone. This chain links TRBV27 with TRBJ1-3; D not resolved. The V gene lost 1 base and the J gene lost 4 bases, with 5 bases spanning the gap. This CDR3 has 13 residues. CDR1 and CDR2 from the germline V gene are MNHEY and SMNVEV (reference sequence). CDR3 coding DNA: TGTGCCAGCAGTTTATATCCAGGAAACACCATATATTTT. As protein: CASSLYPGNTIYF.

J is TRBJ1-5 and V is TRBV6-5; 7 bases match TRBD1. The V segment lost 2 bases and the J segment 6 bases; nucleotides outside the gene matches: 7. Germline assignment: CDR1 MNHEY and CDR2 SVGAGI. The CDR3 has 15 residues. In DNA form, the CDR3 reads TGTGCCAGCAGTTACCCCGGACAGGATCGTCAGCCCCAGCATTTT. This translates into CASSYPGQDRQPQHF.

This clone came up a few times. The chain is built from TRBV7-2 and TRBJ2-3; 7 bases are a match to TRBD2. CDR3 length equals 15 residues. Per the germline V gene, CDR1 is SGHTA and CDR2 is FQGNSA. V lost 3 bases to trimming and J lost 5 bases; unmatched junction nucleotides: 8. The CDR3 DNA reads TGTGCCAGCAGCTTTGGCGGGAGCCAGGGAGATACGCAGTATTTT. As protein: CASSFGGSQGDTQYF.

This clone was observed a few times. J is TRBJ2-1 and V is TRBV5-1; D is possibly TRBD2 (6 bases). The CDR3 totals 14 residues. V lost 2 bases to trimming and J lost 3 bases, with 9 bases between them. Germline V CDR1 and CDR2: SGHRS, YFSETQ. The CDR3 nucleotides read TGCGCCAGCAGCTTCCTCGGGAGCTACAATGAGCAGTTCTTC. This gives the protein CASSFLGSYNEQFF. Complete variable domain (other parts from reference TRBV5-1 and TRBJ2-1): KAGVTQTPRYLIKTRGQQVTLSCSPISGHRSVSWYQQTPGQGLQFLFEYFSETQRNKGNFPGRFSGRQFSNSRSEMNVSTLELGDSALYLCASSFLGSYNEQFFGPGTRLTVL.